The 10 T cell receptor beta chains listed next were all sequenced from one sample in a study of memory CD4+ T cells and cytomegalovirus serostatus. The assay was immunoSEQ multiplex PCR, and TCRdb's table has in-frame clones only and misses some. The data hold about 60,000 clones, with roughly 85% observed a single time. The sort gate was single viable CD3+CD4+CD8-CD45RO+ cells for memory CD4+ T cells. The sample was memory CD4+ T cells from blood. These receptors came from an adult in good health and CMV-seronegative. Some clones in this sample may be carry-over from other donors' samples.

The chain combines TRBV4-1 with TRBJ2-1; D is undetermined. Germline V gene sequence: CDR1 MGHRA, CDR2 YSYEKL. CDR3 length: 14 amino acids. V was cut by 1 base and J by 3 bases, with 7 bases left in between. In nucleotides, the CDR3 is TGCGCCAGCAGCCAAGGCGTTCTCTACAATGAGCAGTTCTTC. Protein product: CASSQGVLYNEQFF.

The chain couples TRBV27 to TRBJ2-1, with 7 positions matching TRBD2. CDR1 is MNHEY and CDR2 is SMNVEV in the germline V gene (reference sequence). This CDR3 is built from 15 residues. With V trimmed by 4 bases and J by 9 bases, 12 bases remained unmatched. The CDR3 is CASSSYTSELGEQFF. The CDR3 bases are TGTGCCAGCAGTTCCTATACTAGCGAGTTAGGTGAGCAGTTCTTC.

V usage is TRBV28 and J usage is TRBJ1-2, with a possible D match to TRBD1 (6 bases). This CDR3 has 14 amino acids. Trimming pared 8 bases from V and 2 bases from J, leaving 15 bases between. The germline V gene has CDR1 MDHEN and CDR2 SYDVKM. The CDR3 region is CASGEGGYNYGYTF. CDR3 nucleotide sequence: TGTGCCAGCGGGGAGGGGGGCTACAACTATGGCTACACCTTC.

The V and J genes are TRBV18 and TRBJ2-1, with D tentatively TRBD1 or TRBD2 (5 bases each). CDR1 and CDR2 from the germline V gene are KGHSH and LQKENI. The V gene lost 3 bases and the J gene lost 0 bases, with 18 bases spanning the gap. The CDR3 has 18 residues. CDR3 nucleotide sequence: TGTGCCAGCTCACCGTCTTCCGGGGCCCAGAGCTCCTACAATGAGCAGTTCTTC. It is translated as CASSPSSGAQSSYNEQFF.

This chain links TRBV5-1 with TRBJ1-3; the D is unclear. The CDR3 runs 13 residues. V lost 3 bases and J lost 0, with 4 bases in between. The germline gives CDR1 SGHRS, CDR2 YFSETQ. The CDR3: CASSSGSGNTIYF. DNA for the CDR3: TGCGCCAGCAGCTCCGGCTCTGGAAACACCATATATTTT.

About this clone itself: Within the sample, other DNA sequences also encode this same CDR3. V is TRBV28 and J is TRBJ1-1; unclear D gene. This CDR3 region has 13 residues. With 3 bases removed from V and 0 bases from J, the gap between germline ends came to 5 bases. Germline V gives CDR1 MDHEN, CDR2 SYDVKM. CDR3 coding DNA: TGTGCCAGCAGTTTGGTGGTGAACACTGAAGCTTTCTTT. As protein: CASSLVVNTEAFF.

This rearrangement joins TRBV21-1 to TRBJ1-1. TRBV21-1 is labeled a pseudogene. The CDR3 totals 12 residues. Written as DNA, the CDR3 is TGTGCCAGCAGCAAAGGTTCAGCCGAAGCTTTCTTT. Protein product: CASSKGSAEAFF.

The chain couples TRBV5-1 to TRBJ2-2; no reliable D call. The CDR3 contains 15 residues. Germline V gives CDR1 SGHRS, CDR2 YFSETQ. The ends were cut back, 5 bases at V and 4 bases at J, with 15 bases in the middle. The CDR3 protein is CASSSGRGGTGELFF. CDR3 bases: TGCGCCAGCAGTTCAGGCCGAGGTGGCACCGGGGAGCTGTTTTTT.

This chain joins TRBV7-2 and TRBJ2-5, with 9 bases fitting TRBD2. The CDR3 has 15 residues. The germline V gene has CDR1 SGHTA and CDR2 FQGNSA. The V and J ends lost 0 bases and 4 bases, in that order; junction bases with no gene match: 3. The CDR3 DNA is TGTGCCAGCAGCTTAGCCCTAGCGGGAAGAGAGACCCAGTACTTC. This gives the protein CASSLALAGRETQYF. Looking up the rest from reference TRBV7-2 and TRBJ2-5 gives the full variable domain: GAGVSQSPSNKVTEKGKDVELRCDPISGHTALYWYRQSLGQGLEFLIYFQGNSAPDKSGLPSDRFSAERTGGSVSTLTIQRTQQEDSAVYLCASSLALAGRETQYFGPGTRLLVL.

This clone was counted only a few times. The chain links TRBV5-1 to TRBJ2-4, with a tentative D call TRBD2 (5 bases). The CDR3 is made up of 15 amino acids. Trimming took off 0 bases at V and 2 bases at J, with 9 bases between the two ends. Germline V CDR1 and CDR2: SGHRS, YFSETQ. The chain's CDR3 is CASSLDPGTKNIQYF. The CDR3 DNA is TGCGCCAGCAGCTTGGACCCGGGGACCAAAAACATTCAGTACTTC.